This T cell receptor (beta chain) emerged from a study of memory B cells and T cells in multiple sclerosis. Libraries were prepared by immunoSEQ multiplex PCR; TCRdb keeps only in-frame clonotypes and omits some of them. The sample carries 11,000 or so clones, about 83% recorded once. Stimulus-free culture yielded autoproliferating CFSE-dim and non-proliferating CFSE-high T cells, each sequenced separately. Cultures began with 45 million to 60 million CFSE-labeled PBMCs, unstimulated for 6 to 7 days, with replicate wells pooled. CFSE at roughly 0.51 uM labeled the PBMCs, which were then cultured unstimulated. J was trimmed by 0 bases and V by 0 bases; bases with no gene match: 2. CDR1 is GTSNPN and CDR2 is SVGIG in the germline V gene (reference sequence). The CDR3 covers 15 residues. To note about this clone: Its antigen is unidentified.

Study findings and constraints: Normalization was needed because clone-set size differences affected shared clonotype counts.

The genes are TRBV30 and TRBJ1-3, with TRBD1 identical over 7 bases. The sequencing sample was made of PBMCs from blood kept in culture. The clonotype comes from a human donor with multiple sclerosis. As DNA, the CDR3 is TGTGCCTGGAGTGTTAGGGGGCCCTCTGGAAACACCATATATTTT. Translated, it gives CAWSVRGPSGNTIYF.